This paragraph reports one T cell receptor beta chain. This table comes from immunoSEQ multiplex PCR, and its TCRdb copy is limited to in-frame clones, with some not included. The sample contains roughly 82,000 clones, 90% to 95% of which appear only once. The sample is drawn from a study of technical replicates of blood from a few donors. Germline CDR1 and CDR2: MNHEY and SMNVEV (reference sequence). V lost 6 bases, J lost 6 bases, and 7 bases stayed unmatched. This CDR3 spans 14 amino acids. The chain links TRBV27 to TRBJ2-7; the match to TRBD2 covers 11 bases. The sample consisted of T cells isolated from PBMCs. The sequence came from a human donor in good health. CDR3 DNA sequence: TGTGCCAGCAGCATAGCGGGAGGGCCCTCCGAGCAGTACTTC. Encoded protein: CASSIAGGPSEQYF.